What follows describes a single T cell receptor beta chain. What it recognizes is unknown. This entry comes from a study of cytomegalovirus exposure and HLA in healthy donors. The primer mix had 60 Vbeta and 13 Jbeta primers. Sequencing was performed with immunoSEQ multiplex PCR; in TCRdb, only in-frame clones are kept and a portion is missing. This sample yields under 300,000 clones, of which approximately 90% are seen a single time; 3% to 4% belongs to the top ten. Germline CDR1 and CDR2: SGHRS and YFSETQ. CDR3 length equals 16 residues. V was clipped by 6 bases and J by 7 bases; unmatched bases: 11. Study results and limitations: Later work showed greater clonal expansion in HLA-associated TCR beta chains than in equally common others. The classifier reportedly diagnosed cytomegalovirus status with high sensitivity and specificity. HLA alleles were associated with around 17,000 TCR beta sequences in a later analysis at 0.05 false discovery rate. Later analysis demonstrated an association between a missense DCLRE1C variant and TCR beta V- and J-gene trimming.

This clonotype was sampled from a man aged 40-49 years in good health and CMV-seropositive. The chain uses TRBV5-1 and TRBJ2-2; 11 nucleotides agree with TRBD2. Sequencing used PBMCs. The CDR3 sequence: CASTHLAGGDGGELFF. For the CDR3, the DNA is TGCGCCAGCACCCATCTAGCGGGAGGCGACGGCGGGGAGCTGTTTTTT.